These T cell receptor beta chains were read from a single sample in a study of post-analysis software for immune sequencing data. TCRdb independently ran MiXCR on the PCR reads; one entry per CDR3 protein. The repertoire consists of hundreds of thousands of distinct CDR3 sequences, with more than 30% occurring once and the leading ten covering roughly 8.2%. The sample was blood. These receptors were obtained from a girl aged 2-10 years with multiple sclerosis. Each CDR3 is given with its conserved first and last residue. Each record gives: V gene, clone size, J gene, D gene, CDR3 DNA, CDR3 protein. The D gene is left open where the match is weak. Clone size is shown for a subset of rows, as once, few, many or a class of expanded clone.

>TRBV29-1|NA|TRBJ2-1|NA
TGCAGCGTTGAAGATCTTCACCGGACCCCGAGCTCCTACAATGAGCAGTTCTTC
CSVEDLHRTPSSYNEQFF
>TRBV15|NA|TRBJ2-1|NA
TGTGCCACCAGCAGACACGGAGGGGGTCTAAGCTCCTACAATGAGCAGTTCTTC
CATSRHGGGLSSYNEQFF
>TRBV7-9|many|TRBJ1-2|NA
TGTGCCAGCAGCTTAGATTCTACGGCAGGGATGGATGGCTACACCTTC
CASSLDSTAGMDGYTF
>TRBV11-1|NA|TRBJ2-7|TRBD2
TGTGCCAGCAGCTTATTCGGACTAGCGGGAGAAGGGTCCTACGAGCAGTACTTC
CASSLFGLAGEGSYEQYF
>TRBV5-5|NA|TRBJ2-3|NA
TGTGCCAGCAGCTTCCTCTTCGCCGGACCATCAACCACAGATACGCAGTATTTT
CASSFLFAGPSTTDTQYF
>TRBV10-3|few|TRBJ1-2|NA
TGTGCCATCAGTGAGTCTCAAGTAAACTATGGCTACACCTTC
CAISESQVNYGYTF
>TRBV7-2|NA|TRBJ2-3|NA
TGTGCCAGCAGCTTGATCTTTGGGCCGCAGTATTTT
CASSLIFGPQYF
>TRBV4-2|few|TRBJ1-2|TRBD1
TGTGCCAGCAGCCAAGCCGACAGGGCTAACTATGGCTACACCTTC
CASSQADRANYGYTF
>TRBV4-3|NA|TRBJ1-2|NA
TGCGCCAGCAGCATCGGGTGGACGGGGAACTATGGCTACACCTTC
CASSIGWTGNYGYTF
>TRBV28|NA|TRBJ2-5|TRBD2
TGTGCCACCACCATGGGTGCGGGGGGCCTCCTCCAAGAGACCCAGTACTTC
CATTMGAGGLLQETQYF
>TRBV16|NA|TRBJ2-7|NA
TGTGCCAGCAGCCAATCCAGCAACTACGAGCAGTACTTC
CASSQSSNYEQYF
>TRBV7-9|NA|TRBJ2-3|TRBD2
TGTGCCAGCAGCCCTCTACGTCGGCTAGCGGGCACAGATACGCAGTATTTT
CASSPLRRLAGTDTQYF
>TRBV28|NA|TRBJ1-5|NA
TGTGCCAGCAGTACCCAGGGGAATAGCAATCAGCCCCAGCATTTT
CASSTQGNSNQPQHF
>TRBV27|NA|TRBJ2-5|TRBD1
TGTGCCAGCAGTCCTTACAGGGGGAAGGGGGAGGAGACCCAGTACTTC
CASSPYRGKGEETQYF
>TRBV3-1|few|TRBJ2-5|TRBD2
TGTGCCAGCAGCCTGGGACTAGCGGGGGGAGGGTACCAAGAGACCCAGTACTTC
CASSLGLAGGGYQETQYF
>TRBV4-3|NA|TRBJ1-1|NA
TGCGCCAGCAGCAACTGGGTGGGGGGAGGAAACACTGAAGCTTTCTTT
CASSNWVGGGNTEAFF
>TRBV10-3|NA|TRBJ1-4|TRBD1
TGTGCCATCAGTCCCGGGACAGGGGATAATGAAAAACTGTTTTTT
CAISPGTGDNEKLFF
>TRBV7-6|NA|TRBJ2-7|NA
TGTGCCAGCAGCTTATACGCAGGGGGGGAGCAGTACTTC
CASSLYAGGEQYF
>TRBV7-3|NA|TRBJ1-2|NA
TGTGCCAGCAGACCTCTCGGGACCGGGTTTTATGGCTACACCTTC
CASRPLGTGFYGYTF
>TRBV9|NA|TRBJ2-7|NA
TGTGCCAGCAGCGTAGCGGACAACTCCTACGAGCAGTACTTC
CASSVADNSYEQYF
>TRBV5-6|NA|TRBJ1-5|NA
TGTGCCAGCAGCTTGGAAGGGTTTAACCAGCCCCAGCATTTT
CASSLEGFNQPQHF
>TRBV12-3/TRBV12-4|NA|TRBJ2-4|NA
TGTGCCAGCAGCCCGAGGGGTCGGAACATTCAGTACTTC
CASSPRGRNIQYF
>TRBV28|NA|TRBJ2-7|NA
TGTGCCAGCAGCGGGGGTAGGGACTACGAGCAGTACTTC
CASSGGRDYEQYF
>TRBV18|few|TRBJ2-7|NA
TGTGCCAGCTCACCCTCAGGGAGCACCTACGAGCAGTACTTC
CASSPSGSTYEQYF
>TRBV6-1|few|TRBJ2-5|TRBD2
TGTGCCAGCAGCGCGGGGGGGCCCCCACAAGAGACCCAGTACTTC
CASSAGGPPQETQYF
>TRBV12-3/TRBV12-4|NA|TRBJ1-5|TRBD1
TGTGCCAGCAGAGCACGGACAGGGAATGATCAGCCCCAGCATTTT
CASRARTGNDQPQHF
>TRBV20-1|NA|TRBJ2-1|NA
TGCAGTGCTCCGGGACTTTGGGGGTATGAGCAGTTCTTC
CSAPGLWGYEQFF
>TRBV28|NA|TRBJ2-7|NA
TGTGCCAGCAGTTTGCCGCCCACGGAGCAGTACTTC
CASSLPPTEQYF
>TRBV20-1|NA|TRBJ2-4|NA
TGCAGTGCGGGGGTTTCGGCCAAAAACATTCAGTACTTC
CSAGVSAKNIQYF
>TRBV28|NA|TRBJ1-1|NA
TGTGCCAGCAGTTCGGGGGGACAGAACACTGAAGCTTTCTTT
CASSSGGQNTEAFF
>TRBV6-2/TRBV6-3|NA|TRBJ1-5|TRBD1
TGTGCCAGCGGCGACAGGGTAGGACAGCCCCAGCATTTT
CASGDRVGQPQHF
>TRBV12-3/TRBV12-4|NA|TRBJ1-2|TRBD1
TGTGCCAGCACCGCCCCACCGGGACAGGCGACTACTAACTATGGCTACACCTTC
CASTAPPGQATTNYGYTF
>TRBV5-1|few|TRBJ2-3|TRBD1
TGCGCCAGCAGCTTATCCGGGACAGGGAATGTAGATACGCAGTATTTT
CASSLSGTGNVDTQYF
>TRBV5-1|NA|TRBJ1-3|NA
TGCGCCAGCAGCTTGTGGCCCTCTGGAAACACCATATATTTT
CASSLWPSGNTIYF
>TRBV5-1|many|TRBJ1-5|TRBD1
TGCGCCAGCAGCTCGACAGGGTCCGGCAATCAGCCCCAGCATTTT
CASSSTGSGNQPQHF
>TRBV6-4|few|TRBJ1-2|NA
TGTGCCAGCAGCTCTGAGGGGGGGTCAAGCTATGGCTACACCTTC
CASSSEGGSSYGYTF
>TRBV3-1|NA|TRBJ2-2|NA
TGTGCCAGCAGCCTATACAAGGTCGCCCGGACGGGGGAGCTGTTTTTT
CASSLYKVARTGELFF
>TRBV12-3/TRBV12-4|few|TRBJ2-3|NA
TGTGCCAGCAGTTTGGTCGGGCATTTGGATACGCAGTATTTT
CASSLVGHLDTQYF
>TRBV7-3|few|TRBJ2-3|NA
TGTGCCAGCAGCTTAAACGGCCTCCCCACAGATACGCAGTATTTT
CASSLNGLPTDTQYF
>TRBV15|few|TRBJ2-2|NA
TGTGCCACCAGCAGAGTGGGCCAGCCGAACACCGGGGAGCTGTTTTTT
CATSRVGQPNTGELFF
>TRBV6-5|few|TRBJ2-7|TRBD1
TGTGCCACCCGGGACAGGGCTTACGAGCAGTACTTC
CATRDRAYEQYF
>TRBV28|NA|TRBJ2-1|TRBD2
TGTGCCAGCGAGCGGGGGAGGAGCTCCTACAATGAGCAGTTCTTC
CASERGRSSYNEQFF
>TRBV12-5|few|TRBJ2-2|NA
TGTGCTAGTGGGGGGACCCGGGACACCGTTTTTGGGGAGCTGTTTTTT
CASGGTRDTVFGELFF
>TRBV12-3/TRBV12-4|NA|TRBJ2-5|TRBD2
TGTGCCAGCAGACAAGGACTAGCGGGGGGGCCGAGGGAGACCCAGTACTTC
CASRQGLAGGPRETQYF
>TRBV10-3|NA|TRBJ2-1|TRBD2
TGTGCCGCCGCCTGGTCTAGCGGGGGGGGCCCCCTCTACAATGAGCAGTTCTTC
CAAAWSSGGGPLYNEQFF
>TRBV7-9|NA|TRBJ2-7|TRBD2
TGTGCCAGCAGCTTTGGCGGCGGGGGTGAACGCGAGCAGTACTTC
CASSFGGGGEREQYF
>TRBV7-2|NA|TRBJ2-7|TRBD2
TGTGCCAACAGCTTAGTAGGTGGACTAGCGCGGAACGAGCAGTACTTC
CANSLVGGLARNEQYF
>TRBV4-1|NA|TRBJ2-1|NA
TGCGCCAGCAGCCAAGAAGAGGGCGGGGCGGATGAGCAGTTCTTC
CASSQEEGGADEQFF
>TRBV12-3/TRBV12-4|NA|TRBJ1-2|NA
TGTGCCAGCAGTTTAACCGGCTTTGGCTACACCTTC
CASSLTGFGYTF
>TRBV28|few|TRBJ2-7|NA
TGTGCCAGCAGATATCCCGGGACGCAGGCGGGCTACGAGCAGTACTTC
CASRYPGTQAGYEQYF
>TRBV6-2/TRBV6-3|NA|TRBJ2-7|NA
TGTGCCAGCAGCACCATGGGAGAGATGAGAGAGCAGTACTTC
CASSTMGEMREQYF